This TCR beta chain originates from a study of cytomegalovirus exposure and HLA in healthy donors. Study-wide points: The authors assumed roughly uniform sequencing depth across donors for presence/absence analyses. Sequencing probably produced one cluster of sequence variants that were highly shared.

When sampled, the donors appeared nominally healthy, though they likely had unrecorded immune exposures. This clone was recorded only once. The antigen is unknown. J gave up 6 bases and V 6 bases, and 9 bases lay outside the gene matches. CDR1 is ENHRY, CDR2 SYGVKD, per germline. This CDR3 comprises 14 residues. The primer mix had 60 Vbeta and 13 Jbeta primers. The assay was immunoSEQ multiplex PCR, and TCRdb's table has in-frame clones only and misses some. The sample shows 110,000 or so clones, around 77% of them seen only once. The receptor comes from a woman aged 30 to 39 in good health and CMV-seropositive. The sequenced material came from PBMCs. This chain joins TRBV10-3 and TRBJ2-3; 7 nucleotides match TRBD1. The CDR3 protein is CAIRTGFDGDTQYF. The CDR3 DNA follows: TGTGCCATCAGGACAGGGTTTGACGGTGATACGCAGTATTTT.